This paragraph reports one TCR beta chain. The specificity of this receptor is unknown. Within one base of it there is no much larger clone, and no base qualities were kept. These data are taken from a study of blood T cell repertoires in COVID-19 (dated by TCRdb to 2018 to 2020). Background on the whole study: Samples from collaborators originated in the United States, Italy and Spain and spanned both the acute and convalescent phases of COVID-19. The prospective study material was composed of cDNA or gDNA derived from T cells, B-cell-depleted T cells, or PBMCs. Subjects who had been exposed to COVID-19, were actively infected with it, or had recovered from it provided the deeply sampled blood TCRbeta repertoires that made up the dataset. The repertoires were released in a freely available public database meant as a resource for research on the immune response to SARS-CoV-2. The samples were drawn from two sources: the first 160 participants of the ongoing ImmuneRACE study, and 1,000 to 1,500 subjects contributed by 6 global collaborators. A de-identified subject ID, COVID-19 status, age in years and sex were almost always included in the sample metadata. HLA class I and class II types, where available, came from metadata supplied by the sample provider rather than from assay-based typing. Points the paper makes about the study in general: Clinical and demographic metadata were provided uncurated, with the amount varying by source and participant.

After removal of 0 bases from V and 9 bases from J, the junction retains 5 bases not matched to a gene. As encoded in the germline V gene (reference sequence), CDR1 is SGHKS while CDR2 is YYEKEE. CDR3 length: 15 amino acids, cysteine to phenylalanine. The retained sequence is limited to the CDR3, 45 bases, with the frame set at the first base. TCRbeta CDR3 regions were amplified from genomic DNA by means of the immunoSEQ Assay, a bias-controlled multiplex PCR. The study's own analysis went as follows. The number of nucleated cells in each sample was estimated from the amplification of reference gene primers within the assay. To quantify the absolute abundance of each unique TCRbeta CDR3 rearrangement, sequence reads were collapsed and filtered. For each sample, productive Simpson clonality was calculated as the square root of Simpson's diversity index over productive rearrangements. TCRdb mirrors the immuneACCESS table, restricted to in-frame sequences. Some clones are absent from its copies; in checked studies, under half trace to an unresolved V gene, and the reason for the others is unknown. That table furnishes V, J and clone size, whereas the DNA furnished D and trimming. A total of over 250,000 clones appear in this sample, roughly 83% of them only once. The ten largest clones represent 1.4% to 1.5% of the sample.

One collaborating source in Seattle enrolled patients during active infection and followed them longitudinally through the course of disease. Collaborating institutions collected whole blood in K2EDTA tubes following their own protocols. For TCRbeta analysis, collaborator samples were shipped as frozen whole blood, as isolated PBMCs, or as DNA extracted from either sample type. Sequenced sample: peripheral blood. The origin of this receptor is a human donor with COVID-19, enrolled during active disease. The donor label of this sample is uncertain. The chain couples TRBV5-5 to TRBJ1-6; 8 junctional bases match TRBD1. DNA sequence: TGTGCCAGCAGCTTGGGGGCAGGGGGCAGTTCACCCCTCCACTTT. Its translation is CASSLGAGGSSPLHF.